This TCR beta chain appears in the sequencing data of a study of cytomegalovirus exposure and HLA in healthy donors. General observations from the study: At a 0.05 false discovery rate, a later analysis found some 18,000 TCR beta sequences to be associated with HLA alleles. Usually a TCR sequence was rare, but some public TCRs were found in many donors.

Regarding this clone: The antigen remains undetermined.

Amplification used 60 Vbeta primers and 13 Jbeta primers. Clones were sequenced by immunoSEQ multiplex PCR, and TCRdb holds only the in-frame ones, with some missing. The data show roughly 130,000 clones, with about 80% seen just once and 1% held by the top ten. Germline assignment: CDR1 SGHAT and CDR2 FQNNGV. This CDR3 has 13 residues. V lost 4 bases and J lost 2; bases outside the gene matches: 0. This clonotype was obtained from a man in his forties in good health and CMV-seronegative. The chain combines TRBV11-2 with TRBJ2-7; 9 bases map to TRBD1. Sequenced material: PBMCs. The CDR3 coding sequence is TGTGCCAGCAGCTGGACAGGGGCCTACGAGCAGTACTTC. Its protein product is CASSWTGAYEQYF.